The 24 T cell receptor beta chains presented below share a single source sample, sequenced in a study of post-analysis software for immune sequencing data (dated by TCRdb to the mid-2010s). The study at large found these results: Four to six TRBV segments, including TRBV5-6, TRBV5-1 and TRBV20-1, were significantly more frequent in patients than controls.

Library construction relied on PCR. The instrument given in TCRdb is Illumina HiSeq 2500. Unique molecular identifiers were incorporated into TCR beta cDNA libraries to reduce PCR and sequencing biases. The public reads were quality trimmed at Q25 with fastp and then assembled into clones with MiXCR by TCRdb, keeping productive beta chains. CDR3 protein sequences are deduplicated, and each keeps its most common genes and DNA. Counted in this sample were fewer than 550,000 distinct CDR3 sequences; 34% of them appeared once. 5% to 6% of the sample belongs to the ten largest clones. These receptors' targets are unknown. Input material: blood. The receptors were gathered from a girl younger than 18 with multiple sclerosis.

This rearrangement joins TRBV18 to TRBJ2-7; D is possibly TRBD1 or TRBD2 (6 bases each). The CDR3 sequence is 14 residues long. The V end was cut by 3 bases, the J end by 5 bases, with 14 bases between. The germline V gene encodes CDR1 KGHSH and CDR2 LQKENI. The DNA for the CDR3 is TGTGCCAGCTCACCTCTGTCTCGGGGGCACGAGCAGTACTTC. This codes for CASSPLSRGHEQYF.

V usage is TRBV4-1 and J usage is TRBJ1-5; 7 nucleotides line up with TRBD1. This CDR3 has 19 amino acids. The V and J ends lost 0 bases and 3 bases, in that order; junction bases with no gene match: 14. Germline CDR1 MGHRA, CDR2 YSYEKL. Here the CDR3 DNA reads TGCGCCAGCAGCCAAGATAGGAGGGGCACAGGGGCGGACAATCAGCCCCAGCATTTT. It translates to CASSQDRRGTGADNQPQHF.

This clonotype was picked up a small number of times. The chain has TRBV5-4 and TRBJ2-7; no reliable D call. Trimming removed 2 bases at V and 0 bases at J, with 6 bases between. This CDR3 contains 13 residues. Germline-derived CDR1 and CDR2 are SGHNT and YYREEE (reference sequence). DNA of the CDR3: TGTGCCAGCAGCTTCCATAGCTCCTACGAGCAGTACTTC. It encodes CASSFHSSYEQYF.

Comment on this clonotype: This may be a read error, as it is one base from a much larger clone. The DNA of the CDR3 is TGTGCCAGCAGCTTAGCTTCGTCGCCCTACGAGCAGTACTTC. Translating it yields CASSLASSPYEQYF. The chain recombines TRBV7-2 with TRBJ2-7; D uncertain. V was trimmed by 0 bases and J by 2 bases, leaving 8 bases between them. CDR3 size: 14 residues. Germline CDR1 reads SGHTA; CDR2 reads FQGNSA.

The chain employs TRBV20-1 and TRBJ2-7; a weak D match, TRBD2 (5 bases). The ends were cut back, 3 bases at V and 0 bases at J, with 15 bases in the middle. CDR1 is DFQATT and CDR2 is SNEGSKA in the germline V gene (reference sequence). There are 15 residues in the CDR3. CDR3 coding DNA: TGCAGTGCTAGGATCCGAGGGATAAGCTCCTACGAGCAGTACTTC. It codes for CSARIRGISSYEQYF.

The chain uses TRBV28 and TRBJ2-1, with 12 bases aligning to TRBD2. CDR3 length equals 16 residues. CDR1 and CDR2 (germline): MDHEN, SYDVKM. V gave up 7 bases and J gave up 1 base; unmatched junction bases: 5. Here the CDR3 DNA reads TGTGCCAGCACACTAGCGGGGGGCGGTTCCTACAATGAGCAGTTCTTC. It specifies CASTLAGGGSYNEQFF.

The chain recombines TRBV5-1 with TRBJ1-1; D uncertain. V lost 4 bases, J lost 0 bases, and 7 bases lay in between. This CDR3 is 13 amino acids long. Germline V gene data show CDR1 as SGHRS and CDR2 as YFSETQ. CDR3 region: CASSKGMNTEAFF. The DNA of the CDR3 is TGCGCCAGCAGCAAAGGGATGAACACTGAAGCTTTCTTT.

This rearrangement joins TRBV5-1 to TRBJ2-5, with D tentatively TRBD2 (6 bases). V was cut by 0 bases and J by 0 bases, with 6 bases left in between. The germline gives CDR1 SGHRS, CDR2 YFSETQ. CDR3 length: 14 residues. CDR3 in amino acids: CASSLGLDQETQYF. The CDR3, as DNA: TGCGCCAGCAGCTTGGGACTAGACCAAGAGACCCAGTACTTC.

The rearrangement links TRBV24-1 to TRBJ1-1, with unresolved D. CDR1 is KGHDR, CDR2 SFDVKD, per germline. V was trimmed by 5 bases and J by 1 base, leaving 7 bases between them. The CDR3 spans 13 residues. DNA of the CDR3: TGTGCCACCAGTGGGAGTGGGAACACTGAAGCTTTCTTT. Translation: CATSGSGNTEAFF.

The rearrangement uses TRBV7-9 and TRBJ1-1; D is unclear. Germline V gene data show CDR1 as SEHNR and CDR2 as FQNEAQ (reference sequence). This CDR3 comprises 10 residues. Between the trimmed V and J ends, which lost 4 bases and 8 bases, there was a span of 5 bases. CDR3 sequence (DNA): TGTGCCAGCAGCTCATTGGAAGCTTTCTTT. Translating it yields CASSSLEAFF.

This clonotype was seen only a few times. The rearrangement joins TRBV9 to TRBJ2-5; perhaps TRBD2 as D (6 bases). The CDR3 runs to 15 residues. Trimming removed 1 base at V and 1 base at J, with 11 bases between. The germline gives CDR1 SGDLS, CDR2 YYNGEE. CDR3 coding DNA: TGTGCCAGCAGCGTACGCGGGGTTCGCCAAGAGACCCAGTACTTC. As protein: CASSVRGVRQETQYF.

With regard to this clonotype: The junction differs from germline at one of its ends, possibly a read error. The chain links TRBV7-9 to TRBJ1-4; D is undetermined. Per the germline V gene, CDR1 is SEHNR and CDR2 is FQNEAQ (reference sequence). This CDR3 region has 14 residues. The CDR3 here is CANSLLRTDEKLFF. For the CDR3, the DNA is TGTGCCAACAGCTTACTCAGGACCGATGAAAAACTGTTTTTT.

V and J are TRBV10-3 and TRBJ1-6, with D maybe TRBD1 (6 bases). The CDR3 is made up of 13 amino acids. CDR1 is ENHRY and CDR2 is SYGVKD in the germline V gene. Trimming removed 8 bases from V and 8 bases from J, with 13 bases in between. In nucleotides, the CDR3 is TGTGCCATCGGGGGGGGCTGGGATTCACCCCTCCACTTT. Encoded protein: CAIGGGWDSPLHF.

This clonotype came up a few times. The genes are TRBV9 and TRBJ1-2; possible D gene TRBD1, 5 bases. Trimming pared 0 bases from V and 8 bases from J, leaving 14 bases between. Germline CDR1 SGDLS, CDR2 YYNGEE. The CDR3 has 14 residues. The CDR3 DNA sequence: TGTGCCAGCAGCGTAGCTGGGGGTTCGGGCGGCTACACCTTC. This codes for CASSVAGGSGGYTF.

This clonotype was seen at least ten times. V and J are TRBV10-3 and TRBJ2-7; no firm D call. Germline V gene lookup returns CDR1 ENHRY and CDR2 SYGVKD. Trimming pared 2 bases from V and 0 bases from J, leaving 17 bases between. This CDR3 has 17 amino acids. CDR3 DNA: TGTGCCATCAGTGAGACCTCGGGCCAGGAAAACTCCTACGAGCAGTACTTC. The encoded protein is CAISETSGQENSYEQYF.

About this clonotype: The junction departs from germline at one end; a sequencing error may be responsible. V and J are TRBV20-1 and TRBJ2-1; a possible D gene is TRBD2 (5 bases). Germline V CDR1 and CDR2: DFQATT, SNEGSKA (reference sequence). The CDR3 sequence is 12 residues long. The CDR3 coding sequence is TGCAGGGCTAGAGGTGGGAGCAATGAGCAGTTCTTC. Amino acids: CRARGGSNEQFF.

The V gene is TRBV6-5, the J gene TRBJ2-3, with D tentatively TRBD1 or TRBD2 (5 bases each). The CDR3 sequence is 14 residues long. The germline V gene has CDR1 MNHEY and CDR2 SVGAGI. The ends were cut back, 4 bases at V and 2 bases at J, with 10 bases in the middle. The CDR3 sequence: CASSLGTFTDTQYF. The CDR3 DNA reads as TGTGCCAGCAGTTTGGGGACCTTCACAGATACGCAGTATTTT.

This clonotype was counted a few times. The chain has TRBV20-1 and TRBJ2-7, with unresolved D. Trimming removed 3 bases at V and 1 base at J, with 10 bases between. Germline CDR1 DFQATT, CDR2 SNEGSKA (reference sequence). This CDR3 is built from 13 residues. CDR3 coding DNA: TGCAGTGCTAGCGAAGGGTGGTCCTACGAGCAGTACTTC. Protein sequence: CSASEGWSYEQYF.

The chain has TRBV7-8 and TRBJ2-1; D may be TRBD1 (6 bases). V lost 1 base and J lost 0, with 13 bases in between. Germline V CDR1 and CDR2: SGHVS, FQNEAQ. This CDR3 spans 17 amino acids. In DNA form, the CDR3 reads TGTGCCAGCAGCTTAGACACAGGGCCCAGCTCCTACAATGAGCAGTTCTTC. Translated, it gives CASSLDTGPSSYNEQFF.

The rearrangement links TRBV6-1 to TRBJ2-7, with D uncertain. The CDR3 spans 13 residues. Germline V gene data show CDR1 as MNHNS and CDR2 as SASEGT. V was cut by 6 bases and J by 4 bases, with 13 bases left in between. The CDR3 DNA reads TGTGCCAGCAGCACGGCTACACTATACGAGCAGTACTTC. Translating gives CASSTATLYEQYF.

This clonotype was detected only a few times. This chain connects TRBV6-6 to TRBJ2-1; possibly TRBD1 for D (6 bases). V was cut by 2 bases and J by 4 bases, with 15 bases left in between. The V gene's germline CDR1 is MNHNY and CDR2 SVGAGI (reference sequence). This CDR3 has 16 residues. This CDR3 reads CASSYHTSGDYNEQFF. In nucleotides, the CDR3 is TGTGCCAGCAGTTACCACACCTCAGGGGATTACAATGAGCAGTTCTTC.

The rearrangement joins TRBV10-3 to TRBJ2-2, with D possibly matching TRBD2 (6 bases). The CDR3 spans 13 residues. Germline CDR1 reads ENHRY; CDR2 reads SYGVKD. V dropped 11 bases and J dropped 5 bases, with 15 bases sitting between them. In DNA, the CDR3 is TGTGCCTCCACTGGGGGGAGTACCGGGGAGCTGTTTTTT. Encoded protein: CASTGGSTGELFF.

V usage is TRBV3-1 and J usage is TRBJ2-7, with D possibly TRBD1 on 5 matching bases. Judging by the DNA end, TRBJ2-5 fits better; the J call may be wrong. Germline V gene sequence: CDR1 LGHDT, CDR2 YNNKEL (reference sequence). The length of the CDR3 is 13 residues. The CDR3 DNA reads TGTGCCAGCAGCCCCCGACAGTGGGAGACCCAGTACTTC. Amino acid sequence: CASSPRQWETQYF.

This clonotype has only one observation. The chain links TRBV7-3 to TRBJ2-1; D is undetermined. Germline V gives CDR1 SGHTA, CDR2 FQGTGA. The CDR3 is 16 amino acids. Trimming pared 5 bases from V and 0 bases from J, leaving 14 bases between. CDR3 nucleotide sequence: TGTGCCAGCAGCCGAGACTCATCCAGCTCCTACAATGAGCAGTTCTTC. Its translation: CASSRDSSSSYNEQFF. Full variable domain (outside the CDR3, taken from reference TRBV7-3 and TRBJ2-1): GAGVSQTPSNKVTEKGKYVELRCDPISGHTALYWYRQSLGQGPEFLIYFQGTGAADDSGLPNDRFFAVRPEGSVSTLKIQRTERGDSAVYLCASSRDSSSSYNEQFFGPGTRLTVL.